Sequencing of this T cell receptor (beta chain) was carried out in a study of beta chain features in type 1 diabetes. The study's findings and limits: Among all four CD4+ subsets, Type 1 diabetes patients had TCRB CDR3s that were moderately but significantly shorter.

Germline CDR1 SQVTM, CDR2 ANQGSEA. The CDR3 contains 12 residues. Trimming removed 6 bases at V and 0 bases at J, with 6 bases between. Reverse transcribing all isolated RNA meant expressed TCRB transcripts were sequenced. Sequencing of naive, central memory and regulatory T cell samples gave an average of about 3.9 million reads. Clones were read by immunoSEQ multiplex PCR, and TCRdb kept only the in-frame ones, dropping some. The profile shows 200,000 to 300,000 clones, more than 65% of them singletons. Of note for this clone: Its antigen is not identified.

The chain recombines TRBV29-1 with TRBJ2-4; no reliable D call. Sequencing was performed on naive CD4+ T cells from blood. The TCR comes from a man younger than 45 in good health. The CDR3 loop reads CSVSIAKNIQYF. DNA of the CDR3: TGCAGCGTATCGATAGCCAAAAACATTCAGTACTTC.